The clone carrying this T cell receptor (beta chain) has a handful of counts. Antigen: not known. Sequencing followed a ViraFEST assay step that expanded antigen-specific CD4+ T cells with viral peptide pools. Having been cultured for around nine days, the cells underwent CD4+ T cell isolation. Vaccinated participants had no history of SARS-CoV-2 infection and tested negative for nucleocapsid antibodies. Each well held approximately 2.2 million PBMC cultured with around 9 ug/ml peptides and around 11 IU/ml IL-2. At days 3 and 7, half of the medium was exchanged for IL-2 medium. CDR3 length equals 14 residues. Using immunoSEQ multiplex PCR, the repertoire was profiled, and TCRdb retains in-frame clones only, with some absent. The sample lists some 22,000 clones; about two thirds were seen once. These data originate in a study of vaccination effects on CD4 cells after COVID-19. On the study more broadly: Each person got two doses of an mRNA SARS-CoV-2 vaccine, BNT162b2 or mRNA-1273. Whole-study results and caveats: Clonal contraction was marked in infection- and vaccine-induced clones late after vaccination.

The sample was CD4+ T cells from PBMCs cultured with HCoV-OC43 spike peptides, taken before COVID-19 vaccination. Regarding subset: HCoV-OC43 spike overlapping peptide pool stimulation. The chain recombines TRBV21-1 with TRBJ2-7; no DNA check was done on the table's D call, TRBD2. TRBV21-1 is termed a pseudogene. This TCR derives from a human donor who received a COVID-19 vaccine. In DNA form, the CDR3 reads TGTGCCAGCAGCAATAGCGCGGGGGGCTGCGAGCAGTACTTC. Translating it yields CASSNSAGGCEQYF.